Listed here are 7 T cell receptor beta chains from one sample, sequenced in a study of shared clonotypes between healthy human individuals. TCRdb keeps only in-frame clones here, not all; method: immunoSEQ multiplex PCR. The sample includes some 1.5 million clones, 98% of them seen just once. The sequencing sample was made of naive CD4+ T cells sorted from blood. Sample subset: CD45RA+ positively selected. The receptors were sampled from a man under 40 in good health.

This chain uses TRBV4-3 with TRBJ1-2; D not resolved. Trimming took off 0 bases at V and 3 bases at J, with 20 bases between the two ends. Germline-derived CDR1 and CDR2 are LGHNA and YSLEER. The CDR3 is made up of 18 amino acids. The CDR3 loop reads CASSQDAGPTQLHYGYTF. The DNA of the CDR3 is TGCGCCAGCAGCCAAGACGCGGGTCCGACCCAGCTTCACTATGGCTACACCTTC.

This rearrangement joins TRBV7-2 to TRBJ1-5; 7 bases agree with TRBD1. After removal of 3 bases from V and 6 bases from J, the junction contained 5 bases not matched to a gene. Germline CDR1 is SGHTA and CDR2 is FQGNSA. CDR3 length equals 14 residues. The CDR3: CASSFDRDRQPQHF. In DNA form, the CDR3 reads TGTGCCAGCAGCTTCGACAGGGATCGTCAGCCCCAGCATTTT.

The rearrangement joins TRBV18 to TRBJ1-5; 8 bases line up with TRBD1. Per the germline V gene, CDR1 is KGHSH and CDR2 is LQKENI. V shed 5 bases and J 5 bases; nucleotides not matched to a gene: 5. This CDR3 is built from 14 residues. The CDR3 nucleotides read TGTGCCAGCTCAACACAGGGGGGCGATCAGCCCCAGCATTTT. Protein product: CASSTQGGDQPQHF. Combining the CDR3 with reference TRBV18 and TRBJ1-5 gives the whole variable domain NAGVMQNPRHLVRRRGQEARLRCSPMKGHSHVYWYRQLPEEGLKFMVYLQKENIIDESGMPKERFSAEFPKEGPSILRIQQVVRGDSAAYFCASSTQGGDQPQHFGDGTRLSIL.

V and J are TRBV5-4 and TRBJ2-2; 10 bases map to TRBD2. In germline, CDR1 is SGHNT, CDR2 YYREEE (reference sequence). The CDR3 is 16 amino acids. The V gene end was trimmed by 0 bases and the J gene end by 5 bases; junction bases not matched to a gene: 4. CDR3 DNA sequence: TGTGCCAGCAGCTTGGACCCTAGCGGGAGAACCGGGGAGCTGTTTTTT. Translated, it gives CASSLDPSGRTGELFF.

This clone was recorded once. The rearrangement joins TRBV10-3 to TRBJ2-5, with no clear D. This CDR3 has 12 residues. Germline lookup yields CDR1 ENHRY and CDR2 SYGVKD. The germline V and J ends were trimmed by 3 bases and 4 bases, with 6 bases remaining between them. CDR3 nucleotide sequence: TGTGCCATCAGTGACGCAGCAGAGACCCAGTACTTC. Protein product: CAISDAAETQYF.

V usage is TRBV28 and J usage is TRBJ2-2; tentative D call: TRBD2 (6 bases). The germline gives CDR1 MDHEN, CDR2 SYDVKM. Trimming shortened V by 3 bases and J by 5 bases, and 10 bases separated the two germline ends. The CDR3 runs 14 residues. The CDR3 bases are TGTGCCAGCAGTTTTCTAGCGAGGACCGGGGAGCTGTTTTTT. This codes for CASSFLARTGELFF.

The chain recombines TRBV7-2 with TRBJ2-4, with 8 bases identical to TRBD1. The V segment lost 2 bases and the J segment 6 bases; nucleotides outside the gene matches: 6. This CDR3 is built from 15 residues. The germline V gene encodes CDR1 SGHTA and CDR2 FQGNSA. The CDR3 loop is CASSLPRQGPNIQYF. CDR3 in DNA: TGTGCCAGCAGCTTACCGCGACAGGGGCCAAACATTCAGTACTTC.